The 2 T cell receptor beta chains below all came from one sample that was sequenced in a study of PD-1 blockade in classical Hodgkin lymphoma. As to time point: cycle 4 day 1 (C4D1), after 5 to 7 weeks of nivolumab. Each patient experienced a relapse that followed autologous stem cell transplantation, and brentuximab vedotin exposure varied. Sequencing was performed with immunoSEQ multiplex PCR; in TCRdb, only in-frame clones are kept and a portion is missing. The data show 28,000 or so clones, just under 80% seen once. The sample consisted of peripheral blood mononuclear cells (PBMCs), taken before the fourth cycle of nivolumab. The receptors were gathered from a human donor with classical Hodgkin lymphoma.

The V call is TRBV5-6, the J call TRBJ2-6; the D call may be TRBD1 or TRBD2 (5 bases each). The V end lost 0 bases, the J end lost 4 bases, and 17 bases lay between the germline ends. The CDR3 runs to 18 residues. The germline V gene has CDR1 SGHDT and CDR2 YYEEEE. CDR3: CASSLGPGSVSGANVLTF. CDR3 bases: TGTGCCAGCAGCTTGGGTCCAGGGAGCGTTAGCGGGGCCAACGTCCTGACTTTC.

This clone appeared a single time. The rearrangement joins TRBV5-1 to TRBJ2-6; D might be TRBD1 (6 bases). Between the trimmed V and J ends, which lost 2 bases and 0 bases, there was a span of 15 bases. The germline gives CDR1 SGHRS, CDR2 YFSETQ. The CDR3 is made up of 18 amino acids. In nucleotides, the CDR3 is TGCGCCAGCAGCTTCGGACCCTCGACAGGCTCTGGGGCCAACGTCCTGACTTTC. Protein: CASSFGPSTGSGANVLTF.